These 2 T cell receptor beta chains came from one sample sequenced in a study of blood T cell repertoires in COVID-19. Data came from immunoSEQ multiplex PCR; TCRdb stores just in-frame clones and leaves some out. Of 150,000 to 250,000 clones in the sample, approximately 82% were seen once. Sequences were obtained from peripheral blood. The receptors come from a human donor with acute or convalescent COVID-19. The donor label of this sample is uncertain.

This CDR3 reads CATSRDLPYPGSGNTIYF. In DNA, the CDR3 is TGTGCCACCAGCAGAGATCTGCCCTATCCGGGCTCTGGAAACACCATATATTTT. The chain joins TRBV15 to TRBJ1-3; D is unresolved. The CDR3 sequence is 18 residues long. Germline CDR1 reads LNHNV; CDR2 reads YYDKDF (reference sequence). The V end lost 0 bases, the J end lost 0 bases, and 15 bases lay between the germline ends.

The chain joins TRBV5-1 to TRBJ2-5; 9 nucleotides agree with TRBD2. CDR3 length: 15 amino acids. CDR1 SGHRS and CDR2 YFSETQ come from the germline V gene. Trimming cost V 1 base and J 4 bases; bases outside gene matches: 5. This CDR3 is CASSLNLAGSETQYF. The CDR3, as DNA: TGCGCCAGCAGCTTGAATCTAGCGGGGTCAGAGACCCAGTACTTC.